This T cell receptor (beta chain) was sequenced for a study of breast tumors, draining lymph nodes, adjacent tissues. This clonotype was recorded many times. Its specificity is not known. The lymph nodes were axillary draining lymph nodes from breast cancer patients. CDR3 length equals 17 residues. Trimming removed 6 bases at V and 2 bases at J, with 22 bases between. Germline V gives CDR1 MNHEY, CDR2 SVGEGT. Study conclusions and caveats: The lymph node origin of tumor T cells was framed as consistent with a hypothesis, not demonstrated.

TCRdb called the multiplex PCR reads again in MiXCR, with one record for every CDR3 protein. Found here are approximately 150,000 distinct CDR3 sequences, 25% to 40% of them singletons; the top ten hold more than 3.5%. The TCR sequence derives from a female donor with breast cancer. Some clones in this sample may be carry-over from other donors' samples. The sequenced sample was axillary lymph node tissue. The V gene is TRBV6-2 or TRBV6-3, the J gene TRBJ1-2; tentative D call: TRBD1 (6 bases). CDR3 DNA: TGTGCCAGCAGCCTCATCATCACAGGGTCGAGCAACTATGGCTACACCTTC. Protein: CASSLIITGSSNYGYTF.